The clone carrying this TCR beta chain was seen at least ten times. The CDR3 is 12 residues long. Per germline, CDR1 SGHRS and CDR2 YFSETQ. V was pared by 6 bases and J by 2 bases, with 8 bases between. The data originate from a study of identical twins. One entry per CDR3 protein results from TCRdb running MiXCR on the 5' RACE reads. The repertoire has 400,000 to 550,000 distinct CDR3 sequences, about 20% of them found once; the top ten carry under 0.95%. The same data also went into a second study, on T cells expressing NK-cell markers. As that report states: HCMV specificity of expanded NKG2C+ T cell clones remained unclear.

The chain employs TRBV5-1 and TRBJ2-5; no definite D call. This TCR was sampled from a woman under 30 in good health. The sample taken for sequencing was CD4+ T cells sorted from blood. This CDR3 is CASKAEQETQYF. The CDR3 DNA follows: TGCGCCAGCAAGGCGGAACAAGAGACCCAGTACTTC. Using reference TRBV5-1 and TRBJ2-5 for the parts outside the CDR3, the full variable domain is KAGVTQTPRYLIKTRGQQVTLSCSPISGHRSVSWYQQTPGQGLQFLFEYFSETQRNKGNFPGRFSGRQFSNSRSEMNVSTLELGDSALYLCASKAEQETQYFGPGTRLLVL.